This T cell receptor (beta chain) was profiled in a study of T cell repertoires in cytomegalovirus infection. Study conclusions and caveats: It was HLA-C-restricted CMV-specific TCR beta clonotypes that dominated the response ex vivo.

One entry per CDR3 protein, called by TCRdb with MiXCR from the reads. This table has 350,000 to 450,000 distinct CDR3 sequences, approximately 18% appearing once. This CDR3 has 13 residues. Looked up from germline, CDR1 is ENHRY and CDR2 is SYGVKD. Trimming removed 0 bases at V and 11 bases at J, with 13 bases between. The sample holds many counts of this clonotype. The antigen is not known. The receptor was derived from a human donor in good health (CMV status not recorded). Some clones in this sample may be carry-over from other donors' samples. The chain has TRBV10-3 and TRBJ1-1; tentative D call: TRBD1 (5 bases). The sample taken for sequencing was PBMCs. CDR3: CAISESGPLEAFF. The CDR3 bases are TGTGCCATCAGTGAGTCGGGACCCCTGGAGGCTTTCTTT.